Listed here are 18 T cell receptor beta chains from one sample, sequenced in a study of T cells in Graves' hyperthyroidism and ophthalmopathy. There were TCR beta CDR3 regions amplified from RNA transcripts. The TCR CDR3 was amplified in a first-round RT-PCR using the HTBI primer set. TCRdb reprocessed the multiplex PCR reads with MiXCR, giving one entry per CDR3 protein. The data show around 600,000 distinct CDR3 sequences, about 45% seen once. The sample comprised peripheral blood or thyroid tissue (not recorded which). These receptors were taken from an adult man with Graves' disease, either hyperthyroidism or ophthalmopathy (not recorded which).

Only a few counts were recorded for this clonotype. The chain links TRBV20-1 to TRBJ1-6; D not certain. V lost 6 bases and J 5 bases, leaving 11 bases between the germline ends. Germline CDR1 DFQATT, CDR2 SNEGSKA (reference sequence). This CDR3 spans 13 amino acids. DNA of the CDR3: TGCAGTGCCGTAGCCAGTCATAATTCACCCCTCCACTTT. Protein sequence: CSAVASHNSPLHF.

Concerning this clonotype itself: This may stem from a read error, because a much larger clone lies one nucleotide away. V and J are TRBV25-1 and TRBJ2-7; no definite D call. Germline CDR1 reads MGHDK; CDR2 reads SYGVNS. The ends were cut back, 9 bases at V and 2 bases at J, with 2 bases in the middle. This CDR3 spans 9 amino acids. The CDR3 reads CARPYEQYF. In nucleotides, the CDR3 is TGTGCCAGACCCTACGAGCAGTACTTC.

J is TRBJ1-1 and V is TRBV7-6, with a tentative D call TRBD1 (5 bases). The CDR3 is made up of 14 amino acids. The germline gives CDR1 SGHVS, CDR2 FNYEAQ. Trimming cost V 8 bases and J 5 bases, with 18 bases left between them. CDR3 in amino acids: CASSPEGLITEAFF. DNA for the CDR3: TGTGCCAGCTCACCAGAGGGGCTGATTACTGAAGCTTTCTTT.

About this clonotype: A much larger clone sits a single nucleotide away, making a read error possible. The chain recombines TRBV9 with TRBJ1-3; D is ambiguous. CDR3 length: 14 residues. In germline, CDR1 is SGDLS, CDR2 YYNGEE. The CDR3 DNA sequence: TGTGTCAGCAGCGTAGGAACCGAGGGAGACACCATATATTTT. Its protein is CVSSVGTEGDTIYF. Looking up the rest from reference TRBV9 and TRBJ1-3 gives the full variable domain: DSGVTQTPKHLITATGQRVTLRCSPRSGDLSVYWYQQSLDQGLQFLIQYYNGEERAKGNILERFSAQQFPDLHSELNLSSLELGDSALYFCVSSVGTEGDTIYFGEGSWLTVV.

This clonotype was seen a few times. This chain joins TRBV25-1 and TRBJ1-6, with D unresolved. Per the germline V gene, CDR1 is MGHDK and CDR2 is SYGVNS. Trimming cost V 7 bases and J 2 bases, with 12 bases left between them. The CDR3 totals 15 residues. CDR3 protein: CASTLSDPYNSPLHF. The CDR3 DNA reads TGTGCCAGCACCCTGTCGGACCCCTATAATTCACCCCTCCACTTT.

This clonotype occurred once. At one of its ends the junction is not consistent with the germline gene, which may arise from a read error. The CDR3 spells CASSEWAGVTEAFF. CDR3 nucleotides: TGTGCCAGCAGTGAATGGGCAGGGGTTACTGAAGCCTTCTTT. The chain uses TRBV25-1 and TRBJ1-1, with D possibly matching TRBD1 (6 bases). The CDR3 has 14 amino acids. Germline CDR1 is MGHDK and CDR2 is SYGVNS.

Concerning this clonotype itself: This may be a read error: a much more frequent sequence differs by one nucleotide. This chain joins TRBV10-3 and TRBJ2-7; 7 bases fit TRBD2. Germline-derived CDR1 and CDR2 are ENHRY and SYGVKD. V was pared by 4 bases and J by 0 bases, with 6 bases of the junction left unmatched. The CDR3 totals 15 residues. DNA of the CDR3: TGTGCCATCAGTGGGGAGGGTGAGGACTCCTACGAGCAGTACTTC. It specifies CAISGEGEDSYEQYF.

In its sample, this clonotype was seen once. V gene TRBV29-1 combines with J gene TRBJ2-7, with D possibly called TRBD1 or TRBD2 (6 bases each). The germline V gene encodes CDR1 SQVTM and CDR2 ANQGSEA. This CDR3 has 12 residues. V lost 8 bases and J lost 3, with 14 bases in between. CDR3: CSLGASDYEQYF. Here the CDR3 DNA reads TGCAGCTTGGGGGCTAGCGACTACGAGCAGTACTTC.

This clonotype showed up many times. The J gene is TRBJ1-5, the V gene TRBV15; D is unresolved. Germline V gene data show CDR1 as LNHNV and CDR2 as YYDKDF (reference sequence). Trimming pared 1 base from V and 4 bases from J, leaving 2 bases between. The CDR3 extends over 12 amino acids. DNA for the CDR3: TGTGCCACCAGCAGAGTTAATCAGCCCCAGCATTTT. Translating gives CATSRVNQPQHF.

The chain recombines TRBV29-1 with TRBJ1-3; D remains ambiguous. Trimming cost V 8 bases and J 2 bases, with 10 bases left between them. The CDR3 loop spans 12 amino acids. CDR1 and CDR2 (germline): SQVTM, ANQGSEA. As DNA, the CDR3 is TGCAGCTTTGGAATGCCTGGAAACACCATATATTTT. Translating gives CSFGMPGNTIYF. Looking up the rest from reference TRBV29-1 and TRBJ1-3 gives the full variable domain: SAVISQKPSRDICQRGTSLTIQCQVDSQVTMMFWYRQQPGQSLTLIATANQGSEATYESGFVIDKFPISRPNLTFSTLTVSNMSPEDSSIYLCSFGMPGNTIYFGEGSWLTVV.

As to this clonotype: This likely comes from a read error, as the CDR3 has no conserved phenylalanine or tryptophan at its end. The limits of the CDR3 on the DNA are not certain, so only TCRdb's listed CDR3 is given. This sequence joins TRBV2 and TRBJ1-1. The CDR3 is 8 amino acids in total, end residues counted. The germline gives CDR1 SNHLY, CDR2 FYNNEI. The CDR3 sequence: CASSEALP.

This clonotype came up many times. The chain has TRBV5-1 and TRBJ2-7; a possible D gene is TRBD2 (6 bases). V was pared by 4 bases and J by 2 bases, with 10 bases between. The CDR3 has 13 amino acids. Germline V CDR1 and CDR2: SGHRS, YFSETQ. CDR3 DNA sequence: TGCGCCAGCAGCACCGGCGGGGCCTACGAGCAGTACTTC. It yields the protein CASSTGGAYEQYF. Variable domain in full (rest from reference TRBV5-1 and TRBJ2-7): KAGVTQTPRYLIKTRGQQVTLSCSPISGHRSVSWYQQTPGQGLQFLFEYFSETQRNKGNFPGRFSGRQFSNSRSEMNVSTLELGDSALYLCASSTGGAYEQYFGPGTRLTVT.

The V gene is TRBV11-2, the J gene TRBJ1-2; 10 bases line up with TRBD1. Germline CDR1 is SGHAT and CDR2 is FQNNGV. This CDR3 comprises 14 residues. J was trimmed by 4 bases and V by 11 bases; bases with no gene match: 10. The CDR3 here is CAWTQGDRGYGYTF. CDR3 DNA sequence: TGTGCCTGGACCCAAGGGGACAGGGGCTATGGCTACACCTTC. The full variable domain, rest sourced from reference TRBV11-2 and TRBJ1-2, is EAGVAQSPRYKIIEKRQSVAFWCNPISGHATLYWYQQILGQGPKLLIQFQNNGVVDDSQLPKDRFSAERLKGVDSTLKIQPAKLEDSAVYLCAWTQGDRGYGYTFGSGTRLTVV.

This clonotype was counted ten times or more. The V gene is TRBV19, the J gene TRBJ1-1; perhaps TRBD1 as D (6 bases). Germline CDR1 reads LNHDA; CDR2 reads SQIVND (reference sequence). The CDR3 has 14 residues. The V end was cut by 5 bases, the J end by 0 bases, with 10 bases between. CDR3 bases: TGTGCCAGTAGTCATGGACAGATGAACACTGAAGCTTTCTTT. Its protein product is CASSHGQMNTEAFF. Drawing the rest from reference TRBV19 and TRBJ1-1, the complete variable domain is DGGITQSPKYLFRKEGQNVTLSCEQNLNHDAMYWYRQDPGQGLRLIYYSQIVNDFQKGDIAEGYSVSREKKESFPLTVTSAQKNPTAFYLCASSHGQMNTEAFFGQGTRLTVV.

Written as DNA, the CDR3 is TGTGCCATCAGTGGGACAGGGAGTCAGCCCCAGTACTTC. Translation gives CAISGTGSQPQYF. V usage is TRBV10-3 and J usage is TRBJ2-5, with 8 bases that match TRBD1. Per the germline V gene, CDR1 is ENHRY and CDR2 is SYGVKD. The CDR3 loop spans 13 amino acids. With 4 bases clipped from V and 9 bases from J, the junction kept 7 bases outside the gene matches.

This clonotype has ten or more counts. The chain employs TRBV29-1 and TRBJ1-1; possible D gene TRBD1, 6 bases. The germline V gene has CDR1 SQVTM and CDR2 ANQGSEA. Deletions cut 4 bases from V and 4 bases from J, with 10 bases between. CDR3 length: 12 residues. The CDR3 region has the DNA TGCAGCGTTGGGACAGCCGGCACTGAAGCTTTCTTT. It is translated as CSVGTAGTEAFF.

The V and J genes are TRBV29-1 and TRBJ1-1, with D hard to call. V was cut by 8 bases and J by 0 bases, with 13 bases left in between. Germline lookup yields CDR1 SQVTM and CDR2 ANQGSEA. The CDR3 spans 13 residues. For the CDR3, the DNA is TGCAGCTTTGGCCAGAGGGTGAACACTGAAGCTTTCTTT. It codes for CSFGQRVNTEAFF.

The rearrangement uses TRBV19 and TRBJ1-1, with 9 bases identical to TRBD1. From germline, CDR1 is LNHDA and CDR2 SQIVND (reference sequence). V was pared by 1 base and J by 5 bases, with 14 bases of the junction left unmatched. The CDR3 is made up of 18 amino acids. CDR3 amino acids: CASSIGALGTGQETEAFF. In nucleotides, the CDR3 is TGTGCCAGTAGTATAGGAGCCCTTGGGACAGGGCAAGAAACTGAAGCTTTCTTT.